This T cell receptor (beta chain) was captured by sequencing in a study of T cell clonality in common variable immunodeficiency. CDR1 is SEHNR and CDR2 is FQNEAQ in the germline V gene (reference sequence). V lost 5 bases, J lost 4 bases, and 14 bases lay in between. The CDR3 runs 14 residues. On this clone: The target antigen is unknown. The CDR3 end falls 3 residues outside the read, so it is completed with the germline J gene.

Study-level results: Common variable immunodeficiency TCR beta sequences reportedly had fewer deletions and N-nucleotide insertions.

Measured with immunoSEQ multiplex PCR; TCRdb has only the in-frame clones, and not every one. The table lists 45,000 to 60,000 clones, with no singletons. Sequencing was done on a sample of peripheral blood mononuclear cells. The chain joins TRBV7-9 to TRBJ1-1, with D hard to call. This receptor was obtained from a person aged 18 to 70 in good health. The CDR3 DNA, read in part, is TGTGCCAGCAGCCCCGCCCTTGCGCCCACTGAA. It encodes CASSPALAPTE. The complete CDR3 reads CASSPALAPTEAFF. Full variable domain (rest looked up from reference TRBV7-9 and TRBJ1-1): DTGVSQNPRHKITKRGQNVTFRCDPISEHNRLYWYRQTLGQGPEFLTYFQNEAQLEKSRLLSDRFSAERPKGSFSTLEIQRTEQGDSAMYLCASSPALAPTEAFFGQGTRLTVV.